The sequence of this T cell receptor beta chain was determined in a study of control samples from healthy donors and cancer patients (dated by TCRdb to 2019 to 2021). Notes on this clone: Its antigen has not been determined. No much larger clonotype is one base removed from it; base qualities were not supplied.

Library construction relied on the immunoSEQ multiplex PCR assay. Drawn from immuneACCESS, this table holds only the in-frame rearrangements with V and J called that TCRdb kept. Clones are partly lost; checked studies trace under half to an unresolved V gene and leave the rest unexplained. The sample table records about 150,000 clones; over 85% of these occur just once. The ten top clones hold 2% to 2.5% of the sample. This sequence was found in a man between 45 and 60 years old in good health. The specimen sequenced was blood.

The CDR3 protein: CASSTLSTPGGSPLHF. The sequenced DNA is TGTGCCAGTAGTACGTTATCGACACCTGGCGGTTCACCCCTCCACTTT. The chain joins TRBV19 to TRBJ1-6; the D segment cannot be called with confidence. V loses 4 bases, J loses 9 bases, and the germline ends lie 19 bases apart. The CDR3 numbers 16 residues from cysteine through phenylalanine. Of all the DNA, just the CDR3 is kept, 48 bases in frame from base 1. From a lookup of the germline V gene (reference sequence), CDR1 and CDR2 are LNHDA and SQIVND. Reference TRBV19 and TRBJ1-6 genes cover what lies past the CDR3, so the full variable domain is DGGITQSPKYLFRKEGQNVTLSCEQNLNHDAMYWYRQDPGQGLRLIYYSQIVNDFQKGDIAEGYSVSREKKESFPLTVTSAQKNPTAFYLCASSTLSTPGGSPLHFGNGTRLTVT.